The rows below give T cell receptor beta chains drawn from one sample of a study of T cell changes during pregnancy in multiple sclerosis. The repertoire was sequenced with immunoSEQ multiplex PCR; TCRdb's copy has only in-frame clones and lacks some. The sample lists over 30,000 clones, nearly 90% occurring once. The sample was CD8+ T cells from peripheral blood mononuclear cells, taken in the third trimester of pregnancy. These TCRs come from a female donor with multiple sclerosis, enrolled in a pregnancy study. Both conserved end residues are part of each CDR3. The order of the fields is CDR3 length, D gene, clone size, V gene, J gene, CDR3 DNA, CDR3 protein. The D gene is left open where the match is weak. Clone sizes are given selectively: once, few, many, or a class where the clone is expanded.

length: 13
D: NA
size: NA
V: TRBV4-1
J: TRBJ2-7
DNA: TGCGCCAGCAGCTTTGACGGGGGATACGAGCAGTACTTC
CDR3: CASSFDGGYEQYF

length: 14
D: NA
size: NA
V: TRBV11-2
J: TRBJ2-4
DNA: TGTGCCAGCAGCTTAGAGAACAGCAAAAACATTCAGTACTTC
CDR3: CASSLENSKNIQYF

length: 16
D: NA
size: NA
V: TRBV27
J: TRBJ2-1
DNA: TGTGCCAGCAGTTTATCGGAGGACAGCCTAACCAATGAGCAGTTCTTC
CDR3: CASSLSEDSLTNEQFF

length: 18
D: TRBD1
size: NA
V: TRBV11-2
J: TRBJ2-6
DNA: TGTGCCAGCAGCTCGAGGGACAGGGGACCTTCTGGGGCCAACGTCCTGACTTTC
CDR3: CASSSRDRGPSGANVLTF

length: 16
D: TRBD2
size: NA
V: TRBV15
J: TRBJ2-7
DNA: TGTGCCACCAGCAGAGGGACTGGGACTAGCTCCTACGAGCAGTACTTC
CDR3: CATSRGTGTSSYEQYF

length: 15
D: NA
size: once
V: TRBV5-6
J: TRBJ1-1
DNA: TGTGCCAGCAGCTTGGTTTACAGTAAGAACACTGAAGCTTTCTTT
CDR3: CASSLVYSKNTEAFF

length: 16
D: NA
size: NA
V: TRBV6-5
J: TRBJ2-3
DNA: TGTGCCAGCAGTTACGGGGCGACCTCGGTTACAGATACGCAGTATTTT
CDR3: CASSYGATSVTDTQYF

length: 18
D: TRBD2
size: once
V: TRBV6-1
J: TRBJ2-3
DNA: TGTGCCAGCAGTGAAAAGGCTAGCGGGGGCCCCAACACAGATACGCAGTATTTT
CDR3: CASSEKASGGPNTDTQYF

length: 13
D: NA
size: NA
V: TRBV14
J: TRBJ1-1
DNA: TGTGCCAGCAGCCGTCAGGGGAACACTGAAGCTTTCTTT
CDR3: CASSRQGNTEAFF

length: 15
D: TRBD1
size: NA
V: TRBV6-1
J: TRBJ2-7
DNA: TGTGCCAGCAGTGATACAGGGGGCTGGACCGACGAGCAGTACTTC
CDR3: CASSDTGGWTDEQYF

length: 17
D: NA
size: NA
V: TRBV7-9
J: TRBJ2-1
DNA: TGTGCCAGCAGCGGTCTTTTTAGCGTAGACTCCTACAATGAGCAGTTCTTC
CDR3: CASSGLFSVDSYNEQFF

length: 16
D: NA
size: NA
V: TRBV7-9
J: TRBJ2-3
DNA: TGTGCCAGCAGCCATCCCGTAGGGGAGGGCACAGATACGCAGTATTTT
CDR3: CASSHPVGEGTDTQYF

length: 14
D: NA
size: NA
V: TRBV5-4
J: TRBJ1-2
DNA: TGTGCCAGCAGCTCTTTCTGGGAGGAGGTTGGCTACACCTTC
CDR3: CASSSFWEEVGYTF

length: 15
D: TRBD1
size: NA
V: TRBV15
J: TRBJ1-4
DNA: TGTGCCACCAGCCCCGGACAGGGGAATAATGAAAAACTGTTTTTT
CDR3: CATSPGQGNNEKLFF

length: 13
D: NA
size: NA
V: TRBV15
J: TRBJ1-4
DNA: TGTGCCACCAACAAAAGAACTAATGAAAAACTGTTTTTT
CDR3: CATNKRTNEKLFF

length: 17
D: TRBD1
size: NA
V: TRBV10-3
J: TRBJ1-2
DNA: TGTGCCATCAGTGAGTTACGGGACAGAAGTGCTAACTATGGCTACACCTTC
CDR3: CAISELRDRSANYGYTF

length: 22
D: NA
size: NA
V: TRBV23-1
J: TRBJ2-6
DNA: TGCGCCAGCAGTCCCCGTCCCAGGGGATTTACGTACCCTTCCTCTGGGGCCAACGTCCTGACTTTC
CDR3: CASSPRPRGFTYPSSGANVLTF